The 24 T cell receptor beta chains reported below all come from one sample, sequenced in a study of cytotoxic CD8 clonotypes in ibrutinib-treated CLL. Libraries were prepared by immunoSEQ multiplex PCR; TCRdb keeps only in-frame clonotypes and omits some of them. The sample includes just over 200,000 clones, nearly 80% seen only once; the top ten take roughly an eighth. Sample: PBMCs, taken after 12 months of ibrutinib treatment. The source is a human donor with chronic lymphocytic leukemia.

V is TRBV5-4 and J is TRBJ2-5; D not certain. Germline values: CDR1 SGHNT, CDR2 YYREEE (reference sequence). V was clipped by 3 bases and J by 5 bases, with 17 bases between them. The CDR3 spans 15 residues. The CDR3 spells CASSSSGRLGETQYF. In nucleotides, the CDR3 is TGTGCCAGCAGCTCGTCCGGCCGCTTGGGCGAGACCCAGTACTTC.

V is TRBV7-8 and J is TRBJ2-5; TRBD1 might be the D (6 bases). V gave up 6 bases and J gave up 0 bases, with 14 bases separating them. The CDR3 extends over 15 amino acids. Germline CDR1 SGHVS, CDR2 FQNEAQ. CDR3 protein: CASSVVGQHQETQYF. The CDR3 DNA is TGTGCCAGCAGTGTGGTGGGACAACACCAAGAGACCCAGTACTTC.

The rearrangement joins TRBV5-8 to TRBJ2-2; unclear D gene. The germline V gene encodes CDR1 SGHTS and CDR2 YDEGEE. The CDR3 contains 14 residues. V lost 9 bases to trimming and J lost 0 bases, with 12 bases between them. DNA for the CDR3: TGTGCCAACTTACGGAGCGCGAACACCGGGGAGCTGTTTTTT. This codes for CANLRSANTGELFF.

The rearrangement joins TRBV6-5 to TRBJ2-2; 7 nucleotides line up with TRBD1. CDR1 is MNHEY, CDR2 SVGAGI, per germline. The CDR3 is 11 amino acids. The V gene end was trimmed by 11 bases and the J gene end by 6 bases; junction bases not matched to a gene: 3. CDR3 sequence (DNA): TGTGCCTCAGGGGGTTCCGGGGAGCTGTTTTTT. Amino acid sequence: CASGGSGELFF.

The chain joins TRBV7-2 to TRBJ2-7; possible D gene TRBD2, 6 bases. The CDR3 is 15 residues long. V gave up 5 bases and J gave up 2 bases, with 16 bases separating them. Germline CDR1 reads SGHTA; CDR2 reads FQGNSA. The CDR3 spells CASSSLAGPTYEQYF. Written as DNA, the CDR3 is TGTGCCAGCAGCAGCCTCGCGGGGCCGACCTACGAGCAGTACTTC. Full variable domain (rest looked up from reference TRBV7-2 and TRBJ2-7): GAGVSQSPSNKVTEKGKDVELRCDPISGHTALYWYRQSLGQGLEFLIYFQGNSAPDKSGLPSDRFSAERTGGSVSTLTIQRTQQEDSAVYLCASSSLAGPTYEQYFGPGTRLTVT.

This rearrangement joins TRBV27 to TRBJ2-1, with a tentative D call TRBD2 (6 bases). The V end was cut by 6 bases, the J end by 3 bases, with 15 bases between. The CDR3 extends over 15 amino acids. Germline V CDR1 and CDR2: MNHEY, SMNVEV (reference sequence). In DNA form, the CDR3 reads TGTGCCAGCAGCCCCTCGGGGGACCTCTACAATGAGCAGTTCTTC. It encodes CASSPSGDLYNEQFF.

The chain joins TRBV7-2 to TRBJ2-7, with D tentatively TRBD1 (6 bases). Germline assignment: CDR1 SGHTA and CDR2 FQGNSA. V dropped 5 bases and J dropped 3 bases, with 23 bases sitting between them. This CDR3 is 17 amino acids long. CDR3 DNA: TGTGCCAGCAGCCAGACTCCTCCTCAGGGGTGGCGCTACGAGCAGTACTTC. The encoded protein is CASSQTPPQGWRYEQYF.

The rearrangement links TRBV7-2 to TRBJ1-3; D unclear. Germline-derived CDR1 and CDR2 are SGHTA and FQGNSA. The CDR3 spans 12 residues. The germline V and J ends were trimmed by 6 bases and 9 bases, with 12 bases remaining between them. CDR3 sequence: CASRGDVGTIYF. DNA for the CDR3: TGTGCCAGCAGGGGAGACGTGGGCACCATATATTTT. Full variable domain (remainder filled in from reference TRBV7-2 and TRBJ1-3): GAGVSQSPSNKVTEKGKDVELRCDPISGHTALYWYRQSLGQGLEFLIYFQGNSAPDKSGLPSDRFSAERTGGSVSTLTIQRTQQEDSAVYLCASRGDVGTIYFGEGSWLTVV.

This chain joins TRBV5-1 and TRBJ1-2, with D unresolved. This CDR3 is built from 13 residues. Germline V gives CDR1 SGHRS, CDR2 YFSETQ. Trimming took 0 bases from V and 4 from J, leaving 7 bases between them. CDR3 loop: CASSLDTVYGYTF. CDR3 coding DNA: TGCGCCAGCAGCTTGGATACGGTCTATGGCTACACCTTC.

This chain connects TRBV6-6 to TRBJ2-7; no definite D call. V was pared by 7 bases and J by 2 bases, with 9 bases between. Germline CDR1 reads MNHNY; CDR2 reads SVGAGI (reference sequence). This CDR3 has 12 amino acids. This chain's CDR3 is CASTSTAYEQYF. Written as DNA, the CDR3 is TGTGCCAGCACCTCAACAGCCTACGAGCAGTACTTC.

The chain couples TRBV28 to TRBJ1-3, with D uncertain. The CDR3 spans 14 residues. The V gene's germline CDR1 is MDHEN and CDR2 SYDVKM. Trimming cost V 2 bases and J 0 bases, with 5 bases left between them. CDR3 amino acids: CASSLVSSGNTIYF. Here the CDR3 DNA reads TGTGCCAGCAGTTTAGTTAGCTCTGGAAACACCATATATTTT.

In this sample, this clone turned up a few times. The chain has TRBV5-4 and TRBJ1-2; 12 bases line up with TRBD1. CDR1 is SGHNT and CDR2 is YYREEE in the germline V gene (reference sequence). CDR3 size: 14 residues. V dropped 5 bases and J dropped 4; count of bases not matched to a gene: 3. The CDR3 DNA is TGTGCCAGCAGGGGGACAGGGGGCAGCTATGGCTACACCTTC. This codes for CASRGTGGSYGYTF.

The rearrangement links TRBV28 to TRBJ1-2, with 8 bases that match TRBD1. CDR3 length: 14 amino acids. J was trimmed by 8 bases and V by 5 bases; bases with no gene match: 10. Germline V gives CDR1 MDHEN, CDR2 SYDVKM. The DNA of the CDR3 is TGTGCCAGCAGTACGACAGGGGAGGTGGGCGGCTACACCTTC. It is translated as CASSTTGEVGGYTF.

This clone was observed a few times. This sequence joins TRBV19 and TRBJ1-2; tentative D call: TRBD1 (5 bases). Germline V gene lookup returns CDR1 LNHDA and CDR2 SQIVND (reference sequence). Trimming shortened V by 3 bases and J by 4 bases, and 15 bases separated the two germline ends. This CDR3 is 15 amino acids long. CDR3 loop: CASSIDGGIRYGYTF. The DNA for the CDR3 is TGTGCCAGTAGTATTGACGGGGGTATACGCTATGGCTACACCTTC.

This chain joins TRBV28 and TRBJ1-1; no definite D call. The germline V gene has CDR1 MDHEN and CDR2 SYDVKM. The V end was cut by 6 bases, the J end by 2 bases, with 10 bases between. The CDR3 runs to 13 residues. The CDR3 sequence: CASSRVGNTEAFF. The CDR3 DNA reads as TGTGCCAGCAGCCGAGTCGGAAACACTGAAGCTTTCTTT. Complete variable domain (other parts from reference TRBV28 and TRBJ1-1): DVKVTQSSRYLVKRTGEKVFLECVQDMDHENMFWYRQDPGLGLRLIYFSYDVKMKEKGDIPEGYSVSREKKERFSLILESASTNQTSMYLCASSRVGNTEAFFGQGTRLTVV.

This clone was recorded once. This rearrangement joins TRBV7-9 to TRBJ2-3, with 9 bases lining up with TRBD2. CDR3 length: 16 residues. With V trimmed by 2 bases and J by 2 bases, 5 bases remained unmatched. Germline CDR1 and CDR2: SEHNR and FQNEAQ (reference sequence). CDR3 protein: CASSLRLAAYTDTQYF. The CDR3, as DNA: TGTGCCAGCAGCTTAAGACTAGCGGCATACACAGATACGCAGTATTTT.

This clone is a singleton in its sample. V is TRBV6-6 and J is TRBJ1-1; D not certain. V lost 2 bases to trimming and J lost 4 bases, with 5 bases between them. There are 12 residues in the CDR3. Germline V gene lookup returns CDR1 MNHNY and CDR2 SVGAGI (reference sequence). CDR3 sequence: CASSYPSTEAFF. In DNA, the CDR3 is TGTGCCAGCAGTTACCCGAGCACTGAAGCTTTCTTT.

The J gene is TRBJ2-3, the V gene TRBV14, with D perhaps matching TRBD2 (5 bases). V was clipped by 0 bases and J by 4 bases, with 14 bases between them. CDR3 length: 16 amino acids. From germline, CDR1 is SGHDN and CDR2 FVKESK. CDR3 region: CASSQDAERSADTQYF. DNA for the CDR3: TGTGCCAGCAGCCAAGATGCGGAGCGTAGCGCAGATACGCAGTATTTT.

The CDR3 region has the DNA TGTGCCAGCAGTGAGGGACTTGGTCAGCCCGCCTTCTCCGAGCAGTACTTC. Its protein is CASSEGLGQPAFSEQYF. The chain has TRBV25-1 and TRBJ2-7, with D perhaps matching TRBD2 (6 bases). CDR1 and CDR2 from the germline V gene are MGHDK and SYGVNS. The ends were cut back, 3 bases at V and 6 bases at J, with 24 bases in the middle. There are 17 residues in the CDR3.

This rearrangement joins TRBV4-1 to TRBJ2-7; D ambiguous. The CDR3 loop spans 15 amino acids. CDR1 is MGHRA and CDR2 is YSYEKL in the germline V gene. V was shortened by 0 bases and J by 0 bases, with 9 bases between the two germline ends. In DNA, the CDR3 is TGCGCCAGCAGCCAAGATAAAGGGTTCTCCTACGAGCAGTACTTC. Translated, it gives CASSQDKGFSYEQYF.

V is TRBV7-3 and J is TRBJ1-1; D gene unclear. This CDR3 spans 14 amino acids. Trimming removed 1 base at V and 0 bases at J, with 6 bases between. The V gene's germline CDR1 is SGHTA and CDR2 FQGTGA. The CDR3 bases are TGTGCCAGCAGCTTAAGGGCCATGAACACTGAAGCTTTCTTT. It yields the protein CASSLRAMNTEAFF.

This sequence joins TRBV30 and TRBJ1-1; weak D call: TRBD1 (6 bases). Between the trimmed V and J ends, which lost 3 bases and 2 bases, there was a span of 16 bases. There are 15 residues in the CDR3. The germline CDR1 and CDR2 sequences are GTSNPN and SVGIG (reference sequence). As DNA, the CDR3 is TGTGCCTGGAGAGAAAAAACAGGGCTAAACACTGAAGCTTTCTTT. Its translation is CAWREKTGLNTEAFF.

The chain is built from TRBV28 and TRBJ2-1, with TRBD2 matching 8 bases. This CDR3 has 15 amino acids. From germline, CDR1 is MDHEN and CDR2 SYDVKM. The junction had 7 bases not matched to a gene; V was cut back by 2 bases and J by 7 bases. The CDR3 here is CASSLTSSGKNEQFF. The CDR3 nucleotides read TGTGCCAGCAGTTTAACGAGTAGCGGGAAAAATGAGCAGTTCTTC.

The chain joins TRBV7-6 to TRBJ1-3; D gene ambiguous. Germline V gives CDR1 SGHVS, CDR2 FNYEAQ. V dropped 5 bases and J dropped 2 bases, with 13 bases sitting between them. The CDR3 loop spans 15 amino acids. The CDR3 bases are TGTGCCAGCAGCGCCCTCTCTGGCCCTGGAAACACCATATATTTT. Encoded protein: CASSALSGPGNTIYF.